This TCR beta chain stems from a study of cytomegalovirus exposure and HLA in healthy donors. Germline-derived CDR1 and CDR2 are SGHNT and YYREEE (reference sequence). The CDR3 contains 14 residues. Trimming cost V 5 bases and J 7 bases; bases outside gene matches: 8. Study-level points and caveats: The classifier was said to identify cytomegalovirus status with high specificity and sensitivity.

PCR involved 60 Vbeta and 13 Jbeta primers. The data were produced by immunoSEQ multiplex PCR, yet TCRdb's version contains in-frame clones alone and is incomplete. The listing records approximately 45,000 clones. Points on this clone: Antigen unknown.

Sequenced: PBMCs. This receptor was taken from a male donor in good health and CMV-seronegative. The J gene is TRBJ1-3, the V gene TRBV5-4; 8 positions agree with TRBD1. DNA of the CDR3: TGTGCCAGCAGTCCCGCGGACAGGGATAACACCATATATTTT. As protein: CASSPADRDNTIYF.